These 21 T cell receptor beta chains share one sample of origin, sequenced in a study of CD8 T cells in ankylosing spondylitis. TCRdb re-called the 5' RACE reads through MiXCR, storing one row per CDR3 protein. The sample records about 250,000 distinct CDR3 sequences, 8% to 10% being singletons. Source material: blood, either unsorted or a sorted T cell fraction (not recorded which). The source is a female donor with ankylosing spondylitis or in good health (not recorded which).

This clonotype was observed once. This chain joins TRBV28 and TRBJ2-1; D remains ambiguous. V was cut by 10 bases and J by 0 bases, with 16 bases left in between. This CDR3 spans 15 amino acids. Germline CDR1 and CDR2: MDHEN and SYDVKM. The CDR3 sequence is CAIGPSFLSYNEQFF. Written as DNA, the CDR3 is TGTGCCATCGGCCCCAGCTTCCTCTCCTACAATGAGCAGTTCTTC.

This clonotype was recorded at least ten times. The gene calls are TRBV7-8 and TRBJ2-7, with 8 positions matching TRBD1. V was clipped by 1 base and J by 4 bases; unmatched bases: 6. Germline V gene sequence: CDR1 SGHVS, CDR2 FQNEAQ. The CDR3 contains 15 residues. CDR3 residues: CASSLEGTGPYEQYF. CDR3 DNA: TGTGCCAGCAGCTTAGAGGGGACAGGCCCGTACGAGCAGTACTTC. Based on the CDR3 plus reference TRBV7-8 and TRBJ2-7, the full variable domain is GAGVSQSPRYKVAKRGQDVALRCDPISGHVSLFWYQQALGQGPEFLTYFQNEAQLDKSGLPSDRFFAERPEGSVSTLKIQRTQQEDSAVYLCASSLEGTGPYEQYFGPGTRLTVT.

This clonotype was detected many times. The chain carries TRBV27 and TRBJ2-2; 7 positions match TRBD2. This CDR3 comprises 14 residues. V lost 7 bases to trimming and J lost 2 bases; unmatched junction nucleotides: 4. In germline, CDR1 is MNHEY, CDR2 SMNVEV (reference sequence). CDR3 residues: CASTSGLNTGELFF. In DNA form, the CDR3 reads TGTGCCAGCACTAGCGGCCTAAACACCGGGGAGCTGTTTTTT.

This clonotype was seen at least ten times. The chain uses TRBV12-3 or TRBV12-4 and TRBJ1-5; D is undetermined. The CDR3 is made up of 14 amino acids. The ends were cut back, 4 bases at V and 3 bases at J, with 10 bases in the middle. The CDR3 nucleotides read TGTGCCAGCAGTTCTTCACCCTCCAATCAGCCCCAGCATTTT. Translating it yields CASSSSPSNQPQHF.

This clonotype was picked up a small number of times. The CDR3 nucleotides read TGCGCCAGCAGCACTCGAACCTCCTACAATGAGCAGTTCTTC. Encoded protein: CASSTRTSYNEQFF. The rearrangement links TRBV5-1 to TRBJ2-1; D uncertain. The CDR3 totals 14 residues. Looked up from germline, CDR1 is SGHRS and CDR2 is YFSETQ. V lost 4 bases and J 0 bases, leaving 8 bases between the germline ends. Filled out from reference TRBV5-1 and TRBJ2-1, the complete variable domain reads KAGVTQTPRYLIKTRGQQVTLSCSPISGHRSVSWYQQTPGQGLQFLFEYFSETQRNKGNFPGRFSGRQFSNSRSEMNVSTLELGDSALYLCASSTRTSYNEQFFGPGTRLTVL.

This clonotype was detected ten times or more. This chain links TRBV20-1 with TRBJ1-6, with a weak D call TRBD1 (5 bases). Trimming left V 1 base short and J 18 bases short, with 10 bases between. The germline V gene encodes CDR1 DFQATT and CDR2 SNEGSKA (reference sequence). There are 10 residues in the CDR3. The CDR3 bases are TGCAGTGCTAGAGGCCAGGGTCACCACTTT. It is translated as CSARGQGHHF.

This clonotype was detected many times. V is TRBV29-1 and J is TRBJ2-7, with a weak D call TRBD2 (5 bases). The CDR3 is 16 residues long. Germline CDR1 SQVTM, CDR2 ANQGSEA. Trimming left V 0 bases short and J 2 bases short, with 17 bases between. As DNA, the CDR3 is TGCAGCGTTGAAGATATCGGTTTGGGGAGACCCTACGAGCAGTACTTC. The encoded protein is CSVEDIGLGRPYEQYF.

This clonotype was detected many times. This sequence joins TRBV5-1 and TRBJ2-2; D remains ambiguous. Per germline, CDR1 SGHRS and CDR2 YFSETQ. V gave up 1 base and J gave up 4 bases, with 17 bases separating them. This CDR3 has 17 amino acids. The CDR3 is CASSLLPLGQTTGELFF. CDR3 in DNA: TGCGCCAGCAGCTTGTTACCCCTAGGGCAGACCACCGGGGAGCTGTTTTTT. The variable domain in full, completed from reference TRBV5-1 and TRBJ2-2, reads KAGVTQTPRYLIKTRGQQVTLSCSPISGHRSVSWYQQTPGQGLQFLFEYFSETQRNKGNFPGRFSGRQFSNSRSEMNVSTLELGDSALYLCASSLLPLGQTTGELFFGEGSRLTVL.

This clonotype was seen repeatedly, ten times or more. The V gene is TRBV19, the J gene TRBJ2-2; possible D gene TRBD1, 6 bases. Germline V CDR1 and CDR2: LNHDA, SQIVND (reference sequence). V was clipped by 8 bases and J by 4 bases, with 14 bases between them. The CDR3 length is 14 residues. CDR3 bases: TGTGCCAGTGGGCAACAGGGTTCCACCGGGGAGCTGTTTTTT. Translating gives CASGQQGSTGELFF.

This clonotype was seen only a few times. This chain connects TRBV6-2 or TRBV6-3 to TRBJ2-5, with TRBD1 matching 7 bases. CDR1 is MNHEY, CDR2 SVGEGT, per germline. CDR3 length equals 15 residues. V was clipped by 4 bases and J by 4 bases; unmatched bases: 9. CDR3 in amino acids: CASSFGQAKSETQYF. DNA of the CDR3: TGTGCCAGCAGTTTCGGACAGGCTAAGTCAGAGACCCAGTACTTC.

This clonotype was detected a few times. This chain's CDR3 is CSARDWRLAPGEGSGELFF. The CDR3 nucleotides are TGCAGTGCTAGAGATTGGAGACTAGCCCCCGGTGAGGGGAGCGGGGAGCTGTTTTTT. J is TRBJ2-2 and V is TRBV20-1, with 7 bases fitting TRBD2. CDR1 and CDR2 from the germline V gene are DFQATT and SNEGSKA (reference sequence). The J segment lost 7 bases and the V segment lost 0 bases, leaving 20 bases of the junction unmatched. The CDR3 has 19 residues.

Many counts were recorded for this clonotype. The J gene is TRBJ2-1, the V gene TRBV7-2; a possible D gene is TRBD1 (5 bases). Trimming shortened V by 1 base and J by 5 bases, and 15 bases separated the two germline ends. Germline V gene data show CDR1 as SGHTA and CDR2 as FQGNSA. The CDR3 has 16 amino acids. Here the CDR3 reads CASSLGSLDRDNEQFF. CDR3 in DNA: TGTGCCAGCAGCTTAGGGTCACTTGACAGAGACAATGAGCAGTTCTTC.

The chain has TRBV20-1 and TRBJ2-2; D possibly uses TRBD1 or TRBD2 (5 bases each). V lost 6 bases to trimming and J lost 4 bases, with 12 bases between them. There are 13 residues in the CDR3. The germline CDR1 and CDR2 sequences are DFQATT and SNEGSKA (reference sequence). The CDR3 protein is CSAQIGTTGELFF. The CDR3 nucleotides read TGCAGTGCACAGATCGGGACCACCGGGGAGCTGTTTTTT.

The V call is TRBV6-2 or TRBV6-3, the J call TRBJ2-2; D call uncertain. The V end lost 5 bases, the J end lost 6 bases, and 4 bases lay between the germline ends. Germline V lookup: CDR1 MNHEY, CDR2 SVGEGT. CDR3 length: 11 residues. CDR3 residues: CASSGPGELFF. The CDR3 DNA is TGTGCCAGCAGTGGCCCCGGGGAGCTGTTTTTT.

This clonotype was seen repeatedly, ten times or more. J is TRBJ2-1 and V is TRBV29-1, with TRBD2 identical over 10 bases. Germline V lookup: CDR1 SQVTM, CDR2 ANQGSEA. CDR3 size: 13 residues. V gave up 4 bases and J gave up 8 bases; unmatched junction bases: 5. In DNA form, the CDR3 reads TGCAGCGTTGGGCTAGCGGGAGCATATGAGCAGTTCTTC. Translating gives CSVGLAGAYEQFF.

In this sample, this clonotype turned up many times. The chain joins TRBV7-9 to TRBJ1-2, with D possibly TRBD1 on 6 matching bases. The CDR3 runs to 15 residues. V gave up 4 bases and J gave up 5 bases, with 17 bases separating them. CDR1 and CDR2 from the germline V gene are SEHNR and FQNEAQ (reference sequence). CDR3 loop: CASSSEGEGIYGYTF. For the CDR3, the DNA is TGTGCCAGCAGCTCCGAGGGGGAGGGAATATATGGCTACACCTTC.

This clonotype has at least ten counts. The chain links TRBV20-1 to TRBJ2-1; 7 bases are shared with TRBD1. The J segment lost 1 base and the V segment lost 4 bases, leaving 4 bases of the junction unmatched. The CDR3 runs to 14 residues. Per the germline V gene, CDR1 is DFQATT and CDR2 is SNEGSKA (reference sequence). The chain's CDR3 is CSATGDSSYNEQFF. The CDR3 region has the DNA TGCAGTGCTACCGGGGACAGTTCCTACAATGAGCAGTTCTTC.

A remark on this clonotype: One junction end disagrees with the germline gene, perhaps due to a read error. V and J are TRBV7-2 and TRBJ1-1; the D is unclear. Per germline, CDR1 SGHTA and CDR2 FQGNSA. The CDR3 consists of 14 residues. The CDR3 protein is CAGSLGHQNTEAFF. The CDR3 region has the DNA TGTGCCGGCAGCTTAGGCCACCAGAACACTGAAGCTTTCTTT.

The CDR3 loop is CASSFALYEQYF. The CDR3, as DNA: TGTGCCAGCAGCTTCGCTCTCTACGAGCAGTACTTC. This chain connects TRBV11-2 to TRBJ2-7, with D uncertain. Trimming left V 3 bases short and J 3 bases short, with 6 bases between. Germline V gives CDR1 SGHAT, CDR2 FQNNGV. The CDR3 extends over 12 amino acids. The full variable domain, its missing parts supplied by reference TRBV11-2 and TRBJ2-7, is EAGVAQSPRYKIIEKRQSVAFWCNPISGHATLYWYQQILGQGPKLLIQFQNNGVVDDSQLPKDRFSAERLKGVDSTLKIQPAKLEDSAVYLCASSFALYEQYFGPGTRLTVT.

Of note for this clonotype: A much larger clone lies a single base off, so this may be a read error. The V gene is TRBV6-2 or TRBV6-3, the J gene TRBJ1-5; D is perhaps TRBD1 (5 bases). The CDR3 runs 13 residues. V gave up 0 bases and J gave up 6 bases, with 6 bases separating them. Germline V gives CDR1 MNHEY, CDR2 SVGEGT. Here the CDR3 DNA reads TGTGCCAGCAGTTACTCCAGGGCTCAGCCCCAGCATTTT. This codes for CASSYSRAQPQHF.

This clonotype was seen ten or more times. The V call is TRBV6-2 or TRBV6-3, the J call TRBJ1-5; 10 positions agree with TRBD1. The CDR3 runs 16 residues. The J segment lost 3 bases and the V segment lost 4 bases, leaving 6 bases of the junction unmatched. CDR1 and CDR2 from the germline V gene are MNHEY and SVGEGT. In DNA form, the CDR3 reads TGTGCCAGCAGTTCCGGGGACAGGGGCCCCAATCAGCCCCAGCATTTT. Amino acid sequence: CASSSGDRGPNQPQHF.